This entry features one T cell receptor beta chain sequence. CDR1 and CDR2 (germline): SGHAT, FQNNGV. The CDR3 runs 16 residues. V dropped 5 bases and J dropped 7; count of bases not matched to a gene: 14. The table came from immunoSEQ multiplex PCR; TCRdb's copy has only in-frame clones and leaves some out. The sample holds over 130,000 clones, about four fifths seen once. The record originates from a study of blood T cell repertoires in COVID-19. Whole-study context: Nucleic acid was either cDNA or gDNA, and it came from T cells, B-cell-depleted T cells, or PBMCs.

The chain links TRBV11-2 to TRBJ1-2; TRBD1 aligns across 9 bases. The sample was peripheral blood. This TCR was sampled from a man between 65 and 85 years old with acute or convalescent COVID-19. The CDR3 is CASSRSRGQGSFGYTF. CDR3 sequence (DNA): TGTGCCAGCAGCCGGTCGAGGGGACAGGGATCGTTTGGCTACACCTTC.